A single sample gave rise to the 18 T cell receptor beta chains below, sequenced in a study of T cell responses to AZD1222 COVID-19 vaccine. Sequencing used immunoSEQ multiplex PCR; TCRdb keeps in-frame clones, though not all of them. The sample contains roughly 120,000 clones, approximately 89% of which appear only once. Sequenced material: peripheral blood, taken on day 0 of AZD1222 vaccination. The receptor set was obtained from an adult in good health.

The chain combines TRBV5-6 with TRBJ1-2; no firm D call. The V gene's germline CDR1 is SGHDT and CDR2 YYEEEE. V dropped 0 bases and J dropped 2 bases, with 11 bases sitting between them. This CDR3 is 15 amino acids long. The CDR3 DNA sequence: TGTGCCAGCAGCTTGGACCGCAGAGTGAACTATGGCTACACCTTC. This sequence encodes CASSLDRRVNYGYTF.

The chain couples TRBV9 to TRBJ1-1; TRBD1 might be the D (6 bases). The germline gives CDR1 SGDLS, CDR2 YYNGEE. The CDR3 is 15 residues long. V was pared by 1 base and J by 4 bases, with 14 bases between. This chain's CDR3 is CASSVQGRLGTEAFF. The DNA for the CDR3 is TGTGCCAGCAGCGTACAGGGGAGACTCGGCACTGAAGCTTTCTTT.

DNA for the CDR3: TGTGCCAGCAGCTCGCTAGCGGGGGTTCAAGAGACCCAGTACTTC. Amino acid sequence: CASSSLAGVQETQYF. The chain recombines TRBV7-9 with TRBJ2-5; 10 positions match TRBD2. Germline V gene lookup returns CDR1 SEHNR and CDR2 FQNEAQ (reference sequence). Trimming at V came to 4 bases and at J to 2 bases, leaving 4 bases not matched to a gene. The CDR3 is made up of 15 amino acids.

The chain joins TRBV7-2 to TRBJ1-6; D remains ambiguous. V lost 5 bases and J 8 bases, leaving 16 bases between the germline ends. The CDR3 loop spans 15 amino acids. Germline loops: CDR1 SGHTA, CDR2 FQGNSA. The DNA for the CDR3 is TGTGCCAGCAGCCCCTGGTCCCGCGTGGATTCACCCCTCCACTTT. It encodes CASSPWSRVDSPLHF.

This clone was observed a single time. The CDR3 DNA follows: TGTGCCAGCAGTACGGACAGCGCGAACACCGGGGAGCTGTTTTTT. As protein: CASSTDSANTGELFF. V and J are TRBV2 and TRBJ2-2; tentatively, D is TRBD1 (6 bases). Per germline, CDR1 SNHLY and CDR2 FYNNEI. V lost 5 bases and J 0 bases, leaving 10 bases between the germline ends. The CDR3 runs 15 residues.

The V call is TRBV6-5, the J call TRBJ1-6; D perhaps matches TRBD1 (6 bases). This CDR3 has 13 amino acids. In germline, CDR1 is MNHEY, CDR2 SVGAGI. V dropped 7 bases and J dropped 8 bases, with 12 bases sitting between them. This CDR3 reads CASIVAGDSPLHF. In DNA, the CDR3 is TGTGCCAGCATTGTGGCAGGGGATTCACCCCTCCACTTT.

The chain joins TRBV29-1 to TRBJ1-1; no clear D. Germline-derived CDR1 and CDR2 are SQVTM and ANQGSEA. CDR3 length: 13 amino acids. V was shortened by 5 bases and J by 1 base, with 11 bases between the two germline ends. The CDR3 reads CSVRATPNTEAFF. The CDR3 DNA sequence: TGCAGCGTTAGAGCGACACCGAACACTGAAGCTTTCTTT.

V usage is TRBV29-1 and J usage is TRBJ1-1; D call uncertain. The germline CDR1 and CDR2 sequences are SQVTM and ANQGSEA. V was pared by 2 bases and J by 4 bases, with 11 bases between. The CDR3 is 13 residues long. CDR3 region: CSVEKLGGTEAFF. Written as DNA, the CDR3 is TGCAGCGTTGAAAAATTAGGAGGCACTGAAGCTTTCTTT. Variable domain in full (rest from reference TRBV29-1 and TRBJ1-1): SAVISQKPSRDICQRGTSLTIQCQVDSQVTMMFWYRQQPGQSLTLIATANQGSEATYESGFVIDKFPISRPNLTFSTLTVSNMSPEDSSIYLCSVEKLGGTEAFFGQGTRLTVV.

Written as DNA, the CDR3 is TGTGCCAGCGGGGGGGTTGAGGCAGGGGAAAAACTGTTTTTT. Amino acid sequence: CASGGVEAGEKLFF. The gene calls are TRBV2 and TRBJ1-4; tentative D call: TRBD1 (5 bases). The germline CDR1 and CDR2 sequences are SNHLY and FYNNEI. This CDR3 region has 14 residues. Trimming took 8 bases from V and 8 from J, leaving 18 bases between them.

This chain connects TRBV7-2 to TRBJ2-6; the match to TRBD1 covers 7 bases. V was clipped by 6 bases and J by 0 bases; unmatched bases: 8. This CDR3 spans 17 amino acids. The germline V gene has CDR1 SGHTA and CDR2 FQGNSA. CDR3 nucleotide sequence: TGTGCCAGCAGGAGGGACAGCGCCAGCTCTGGGGCCAACGTCCTGACTTTC. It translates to CASRRDSASSGANVLTF.

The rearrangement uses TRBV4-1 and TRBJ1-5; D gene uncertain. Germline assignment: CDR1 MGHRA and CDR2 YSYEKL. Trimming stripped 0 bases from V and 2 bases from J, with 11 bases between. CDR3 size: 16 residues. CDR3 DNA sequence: TGCGCCAGCAGCCAAGATAGAACAGTAGGCAATCAGCCCCAGCATTTT. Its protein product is CASSQDRTVGNQPQHF.

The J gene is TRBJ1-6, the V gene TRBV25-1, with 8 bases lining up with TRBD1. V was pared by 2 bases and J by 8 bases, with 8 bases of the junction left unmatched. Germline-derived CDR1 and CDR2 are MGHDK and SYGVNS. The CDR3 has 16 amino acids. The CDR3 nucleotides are TGTGCCAGCAGTGAACCGCAGGGGGCGGGATATTCACCCCTCCACTTT. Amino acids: CASSEPQGAGYSPLHF.

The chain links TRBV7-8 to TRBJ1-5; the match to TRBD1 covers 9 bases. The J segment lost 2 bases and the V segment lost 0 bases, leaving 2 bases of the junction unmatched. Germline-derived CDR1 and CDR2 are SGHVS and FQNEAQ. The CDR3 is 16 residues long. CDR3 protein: CASSLARTGGNQPQHF. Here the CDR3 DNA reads TGTGCCAGCAGCTTAGCTAGGACAGGGGGCAATCAGCCCCAGCATTTT. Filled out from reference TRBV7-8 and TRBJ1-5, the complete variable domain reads GAGVSQSPRYKVAKRGQDVALRCDPISGHVSLFWYQQALGQGPEFLTYFQNEAQLDKSGLPSDRFFAERPEGSVSTLKIQRTQQEDSAVYLCASSLARTGGNQPQHFGDGTRLSIL.

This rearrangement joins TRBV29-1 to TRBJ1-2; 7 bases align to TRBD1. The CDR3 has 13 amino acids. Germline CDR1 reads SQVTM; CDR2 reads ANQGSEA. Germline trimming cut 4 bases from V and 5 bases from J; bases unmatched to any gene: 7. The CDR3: CSVAKQGRYGYTF. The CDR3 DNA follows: TGCAGCGTTGCGAAACAGGGGAGGTATGGCTACACCTTC.

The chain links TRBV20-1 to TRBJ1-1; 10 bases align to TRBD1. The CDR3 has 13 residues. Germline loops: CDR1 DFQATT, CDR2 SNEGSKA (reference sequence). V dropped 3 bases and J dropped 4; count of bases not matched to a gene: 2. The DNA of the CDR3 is TGCAGTGCTAGTAGACAGGGGGCCACTGAAGCTTTCTTT. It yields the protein CSASRQGATEAFF.

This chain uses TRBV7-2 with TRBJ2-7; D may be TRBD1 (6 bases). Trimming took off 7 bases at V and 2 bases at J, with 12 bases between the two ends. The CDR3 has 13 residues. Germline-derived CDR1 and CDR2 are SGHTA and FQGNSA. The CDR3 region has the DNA TGTGCCAGCACTCGTCCAGGGGCCTACGAGCAGTACTTC. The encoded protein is CASTRPGAYEQYF. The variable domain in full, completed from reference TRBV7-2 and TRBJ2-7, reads GAGVSQSPSNKVTEKGKDVELRCDPISGHTALYWYRQSLGQGLEFLIYFQGNSAPDKSGLPSDRFSAERTGGSVSTLTIQRTQQEDSAVYLCASTRPGAYEQYFGPGTRLTVT.

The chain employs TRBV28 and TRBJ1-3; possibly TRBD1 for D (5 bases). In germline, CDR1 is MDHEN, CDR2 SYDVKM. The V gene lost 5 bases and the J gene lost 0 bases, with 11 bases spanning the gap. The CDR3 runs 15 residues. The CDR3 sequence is CASSLDNDSGNTIYF. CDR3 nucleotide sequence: TGTGCCAGCAGTCTGGACAACGACTCTGGAAACACCATATATTTT.

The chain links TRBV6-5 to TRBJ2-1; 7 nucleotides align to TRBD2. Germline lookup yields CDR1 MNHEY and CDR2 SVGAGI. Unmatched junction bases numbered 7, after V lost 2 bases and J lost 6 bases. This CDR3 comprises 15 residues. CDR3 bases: TGTGCCAGCAGTTACCCGGGGGGAGGTAGCAATGAGCAGTTCTTC. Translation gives CASSYPGGGSNEQFF.